Listed below are T cell receptor beta chains from one sample, sequenced in a study of identical twins. TCRdb re-derived calls from the 5' RACE reads in MiXCR, one entry per CDR3 protein. The sample holds some 900,000 distinct CDR3 sequences, roughly an eighth seen once. This sample was also put to use in a study of yellow fever vaccine responses in identical twins.

The sequenced sample consisted of PBMCs. These receptors were taken from a woman between 18 and 29 years old in good health. Both conserved end residues are part of each CDR3. The order of the fields is CDR3 DNA, CDR3 protein, clone size, D gene, V gene, J gene. The D gene is left open where the match is weak. Clone size is given for some rows only: seen once, a few or many times, or a class if the clone is expanded.

TGTGCCACCAGTGATTCAGGAGTCACGAAGGGGTGGAGAAGCCAAGAGACCCAGTACTTC,CATSDSGVTKGWRSQETQYF,-,-,TRBV24-1,TRBJ2-5
TGCAGTGCTAGAGATCTAAACAGGGGGTCAATGGATACGCAGTATTTT,CSARDLNRGSMDTQYF,-,TRBD1,TRBV20-1,TRBJ2-3
TGTGCCAGCAGTTATTCTCCCGGACAGGGTTGGCAGAATGAGCAGTTCTTC,CASSYSPGQGWQNEQFF,-,TRBD1,TRBV6-5,TRBJ2-1
TGTGCCAGCAGCTTAGTCAGGAAGCTCTATGGCTACACCTTC,CASSLVRKLYGYTF,few,-,TRBV7-9,TRBJ1-2
TGCAGTGCTAGAGTCCAGGGTAGCGGGGACACCGGGGAGCTGTTTTTT,CSARVQGSGDTGELFF,-,TRBD2,TRBV20-1,TRBJ2-2
TGCAGTGCTAGGGCGACTGTTAGCACAGATACGCAGTATTTT,CSARATVSTDTQYF,-,-,TRBV20-1,TRBJ2-3
TGTGCCACCGGACAGGGGGGCCCTGAAGCTTTCTTT,CATGQGGPEAFF,few,TRBD1,TRBV10-3,TRBJ1-1
TGTGCCAGCAGCGCCCCGGTGGAAAATGAAAAACTGTTTTTT,CASSAPVENEKLFF,few,-,TRBV7-9,TRBJ1-4
TGTGCCAGCAGCATAGGGGGGGATGAGCAGTTCTTC,CASSIGGDEQFF,-,-,TRBV7-2,TRBJ2-1
TGTGCCAGCAGCTTAGGGGGGCGGGAGAGGGATGAGCAGTTCTTC,CASSLGGRERDEQFF,-,-,TRBV11-2,TRBJ2-1
TGCAGTGCTAGTCCCCAGACAGGTTACCGGGAGACCCAGTACTTC,CSASPQTGYRETQYF,-,-,TRBV20-1,TRBJ2-5
TGCGCCAGCAGTGAGGCCGGGACCATGAACACCGGGGAGCTGTTTTTT,CASSEAGTMNTGELFF,few,-,TRBV10-1,TRBJ2-2
TGCAGTGCTAGAGACCCAATGGGACAGGGCAGTGGCAATGAGCAGTTCTTC,CSARDPMGQGSGNEQFF,-,TRBD1,TRBV20-1,TRBJ2-1
TGTGCCAGCGGGAGAGCAAGAAACTCCTACAATGAGCAGTTCTTC,CASGRARNSYNEQFF,-,-,TRBV6-1,TRBJ2-1
TGCGCCAGCAGCTTTTATGCAGACGAGCAGTACTTC,CASSFYADEQYF,few,-,TRBV5-1,TRBJ2-7
TGTGCCAGCAGGGCGGGAGGGTTCCATGAGCAGTTCTTC,CASRAGGFHEQFF,many,TRBD2,TRBV2,TRBJ2-1
TGCAGTGCTGCCGGGACTAGCGGGAGATTGGCCTACGAGCAGTACTTC,CSAAGTSGRLAYEQYF,-,TRBD2,TRBV20-1,TRBJ2-7
TGTGCCAGCACTCAGGAGGTCGGGGCCAACGTCCTGACTTTC,CASTQEVGANVLTF,-,-,TRBV12-3/TRBV12-4,TRBJ2-6
TGTGACGGGGCGCCCCGCACAGATACGCAGTATTTT,CDGAPRTDTQYF,many,-,TRBV6-5,TRBJ2-3
TGTGCCTCGATAGCGGGAGTGGGTACCGGGGAGCTGTTTTTT,CASIAGVGTGELFF,few,TRBD2,TRBV3-1,TRBJ2-2
TGTGCCAGCACCCGGCCAAACCTGGGAGTTGGCTACACCTTC,CASTRPNLGVGYTF,-,-,TRBV6-1,TRBJ1-2
TGTGCCAGCGGGGCCCGAGCCACCGGGGAGCTGTTTTTT,CASGARATGELFF,-,-,TRBV7-9,TRBJ2-2
TGTGCCAGCAGCAATAGCGGGGGGGGGGAGACCCAGTACTTC,CASSNSGGGETQYF,few,TRBD2,TRBV3-1,TRBJ2-5
TGTGCCAGCAGCGAGACCGGGACTGCCACGTATGAGCAGTTCTTC,CASSETGTATYEQFF,-,-,TRBV7-3,TRBJ2-1
TGCAGTGCTAGAGCGGCTAGCGAGGCCGCCAATGAGCAGTTCTTC,CSARAASEAANEQFF,few,-,TRBV20-1,TRBJ2-1
TGTGCCAGCAGTATGACGGGACAGGGGGCAGGATACGAGCAGTACTTC,CASSMTGQGAGYEQYF,few,TRBD1,TRBV28,TRBJ2-7
TGTGCCAGCAGCCCGGATCTCTCAGCCAAAAACATTCAGTACTTC,CASSPDLSAKNIQYF,-,-,TRBV6-5,TRBJ2-4
TGTGCCAGTAGTATATATAACAAAAACAATGAGCAGTTCTTC,CASSIYNKNNEQFF,-,-,TRBV19,TRBJ2-1
TGTGCCAGCACCGGCCAGGAGGGGAACACCGGGGAGCTGTTTTTT,CASTGQEGNTGELFF,many,-,TRBV25-1,TRBJ2-2
TGCGCCAGCAGCCAAGTTCTGGACTCGAGGCGGGAGACCCAGTACTTC,CASSQVLDSRRETQYF,-,-,TRBV4-1,TRBJ2-5
TGTGCCAGCAGTCCAATCGGTGGGGGGTCCGGGGAGCTGTTTTTT,CASSPIGGGSGELFF,-,-,TRBV12-3/TRBV12-4,TRBJ2-2
TGTGCCATCTCTCCGGGCGCGATGGGCCAAGAGACCCAGTACTTC,CAISPGAMGQETQYF,few,-,TRBV10-3,TRBJ2-5
TGTGCCATCAGTGAGTCGCGGACTAGCCACAATGAGCAGTTCTTC,CAISESRTSHNEQFF,many,TRBD2,TRBV10-3,TRBJ2-1
TGCAGTGCCCAGGAGGACAGGGGGCTCTCCTACGAGCAGTACTTC,CSAQEDRGLSYEQYF,-,TRBD1,TRBV20-1,TRBJ2-7
TGCAGCGTTCACCTCCGGGACAGTAATGAGCAGTTCTTC,CSVHLRDSNEQFF,many,TRBD1,TRBV29-1,TRBJ2-1
TGCGCCAGCAGGGACAGGGGTAGGTATGGTGAGCAGTTCTTC,CASRDRGRYGEQFF,few,TRBD1,TRBV5-1,TRBJ2-1
TGTGCCAGCAGCCCGGCTCTATACTCTGGAAACACCATATATTTT,CASSPALYSGNTIYF,few,-,TRBV5-6,TRBJ1-3
TGTGCCAGCAGCATCCTAGCGGGAGGACGAGGTGAGCAGTTCTTC,CASSILAGGRGEQFF,-,TRBD2,TRBV7-2,TRBJ2-1
TGTGCCAGTAGGGTGGGACAAAACTCTGGGGCCAACGTCCTGACTTTC,CASRVGQNSGANVLTF,few,-,TRBV19,TRBJ2-6
TGTGCCAGCCTCGGGAGGAACACTGAAGCTTTCTTT,CASLGRNTEAFF,many,-,TRBV6-5,TRBJ1-1
TGCAGCGTCTCCGGACAGCTCGAAGCTTTCTTT,CSVSGQLEAFF,-,-,TRBV29-1,TRBJ1-1
TGTGCCACCAGCCAGGTGCGGGGGAGCGGGACCACAGATACGCAGTATTTT,CATSQVRGSGTTDTQYF,-,TRBD2,TRBV15,TRBJ2-3
TGCGCCAGCAGCCAAGACTTCCGGGACAGGCGCTCCTACGAGCAGTACTTC,CASSQDFRDRRSYEQYF,few,TRBD1,TRBV4-1,TRBJ2-7
TGCAGTGCTGTTCAAGGGGCGGGAGAGACCCAGTACTTC,CSAVQGAGETQYF,-,-,TRBV20-1,TRBJ2-5
TGCAGTGCTAGAGTGGAGGAACCCATGCGGGAGCATTTT,CSARVEEPMREHF,-,-,TRBV20-1,TRBJ1-5
TGCAGCGTGGAGATCGGGACTTCCACCTACGAGCAGTACTTC,CSVEIGTSTYEQYF,few,-,TRBV29-1,TRBJ2-7
TGTGCCAGCAGCTTGGGGGATAACTATGGCTACACCTTC,CASSLGDNYGYTF,many,-,TRBV28,TRBJ1-2
TGTGCCAGCAGCTTAGGAGCGGGAGACTACAATGAGCAGTTCTTC,CASSLGAGDYNEQFF,few,TRBD2,TRBV7-8,TRBJ2-1
TGTGCCAGCAGTTTAGAGCTAGCGGGGCCCTACGAGCAGTACTTC,CASSLELAGPYEQYF,-,TRBD2,TRBV12-3/TRBV12-4,TRBJ2-7
TGTGCCAGCTCACCCCCCGGGACAGGGGGCACTGAAGCTTTCTTT,CASSPPGTGGTEAFF,many,TRBD1,TRBV18,TRBJ1-1
TGTGCCAGCAGTTTCGACAGAGGAAACATTCAGTACTTC,CASSFDRGNIQYF,few,-,TRBV12-3/TRBV12-4,TRBJ2-4
TGTGCCAGCGGCGAGCTGAGACAGGATGGCTACACCTTC,CASGELRQDGYTF,few,-,TRBV11-2,TRBJ1-2
TGTGCCAGCAGCTTTACTCTGGGACAGGGGTTTACCCCCTACAATGAGCAGTTCTTC,CASSFTLGQGFTPYNEQFF,-,TRBD1,TRBV5-6,TRBJ2-1